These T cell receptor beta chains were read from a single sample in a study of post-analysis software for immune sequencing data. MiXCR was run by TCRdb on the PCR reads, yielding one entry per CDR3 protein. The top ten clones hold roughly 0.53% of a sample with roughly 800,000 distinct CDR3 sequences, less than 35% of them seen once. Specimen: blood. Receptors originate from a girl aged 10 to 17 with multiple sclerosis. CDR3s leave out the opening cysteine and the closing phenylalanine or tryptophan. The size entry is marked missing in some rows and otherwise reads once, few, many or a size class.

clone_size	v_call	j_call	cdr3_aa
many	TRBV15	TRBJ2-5	ATSIGGWETQY
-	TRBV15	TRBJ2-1	ATSRDRPSGNEQF
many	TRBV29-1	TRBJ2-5	SAPGSMETQY
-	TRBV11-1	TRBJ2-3	ASRGRAGGKSTDTQY
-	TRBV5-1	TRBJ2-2	ASSLYAENTGELF
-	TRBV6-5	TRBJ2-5	ASRRPGQGGETQY
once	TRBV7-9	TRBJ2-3	ASSLERGRDTQY
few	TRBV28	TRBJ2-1	ASSTTSGGPYNEQF
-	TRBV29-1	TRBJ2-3	SVTGTGTADTQY
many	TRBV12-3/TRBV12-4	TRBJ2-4	ASSPSDRLAKNIQY
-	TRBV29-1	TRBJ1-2	SVEDPRGHELCCT
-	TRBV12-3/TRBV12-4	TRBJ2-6	ASSSGVSGANALT
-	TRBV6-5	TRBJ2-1	ASSNGQGPSSEQF
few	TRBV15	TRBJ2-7	ATSRDISRDEQY
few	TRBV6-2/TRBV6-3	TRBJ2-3	ANGVRVTDTQY
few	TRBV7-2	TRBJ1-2	ASSLGGDFGYT